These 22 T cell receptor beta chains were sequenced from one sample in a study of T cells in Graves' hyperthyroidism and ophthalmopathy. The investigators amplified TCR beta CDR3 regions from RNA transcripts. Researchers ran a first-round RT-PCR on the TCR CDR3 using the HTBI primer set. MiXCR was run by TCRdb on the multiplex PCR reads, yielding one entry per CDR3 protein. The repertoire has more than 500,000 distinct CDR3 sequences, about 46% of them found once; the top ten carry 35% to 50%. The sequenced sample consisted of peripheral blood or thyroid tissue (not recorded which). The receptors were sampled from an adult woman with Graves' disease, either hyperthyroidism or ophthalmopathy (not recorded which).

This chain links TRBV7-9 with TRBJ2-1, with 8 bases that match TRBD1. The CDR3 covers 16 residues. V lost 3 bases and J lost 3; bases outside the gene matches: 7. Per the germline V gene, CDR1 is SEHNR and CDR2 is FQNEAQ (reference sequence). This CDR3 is CASSLNRQGFYNEQFF. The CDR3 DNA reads TGTGCCAGCAGCTTGAATAGACAGGGGTTCTACAATGAGCAGTTCTTC.

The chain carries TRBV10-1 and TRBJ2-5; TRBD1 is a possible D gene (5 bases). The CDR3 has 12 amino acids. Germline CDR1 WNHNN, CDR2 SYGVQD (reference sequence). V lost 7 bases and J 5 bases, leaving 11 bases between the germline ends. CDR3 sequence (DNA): TGCGCCAGCAAAGGGGTCGGGGAGACCCAGTACTTC. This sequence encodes CASKGVGETQYF.

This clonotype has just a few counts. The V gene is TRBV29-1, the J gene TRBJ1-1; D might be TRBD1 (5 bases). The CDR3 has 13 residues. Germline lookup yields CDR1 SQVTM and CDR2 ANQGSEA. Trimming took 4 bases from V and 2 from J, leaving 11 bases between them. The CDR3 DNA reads TGCAGCGTTGCGACAGATCCCAACACTGAAGCTTTCTTT. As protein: CSVATDPNTEAFF.

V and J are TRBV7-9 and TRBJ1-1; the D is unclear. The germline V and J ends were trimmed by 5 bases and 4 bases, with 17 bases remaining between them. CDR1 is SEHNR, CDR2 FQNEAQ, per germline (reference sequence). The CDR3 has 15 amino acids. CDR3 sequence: CASSRNQAMGTEAFF. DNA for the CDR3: TGTGCCAGCAGCCGAAATCAGGCTATGGGCACTGAAGCTTTCTTT.

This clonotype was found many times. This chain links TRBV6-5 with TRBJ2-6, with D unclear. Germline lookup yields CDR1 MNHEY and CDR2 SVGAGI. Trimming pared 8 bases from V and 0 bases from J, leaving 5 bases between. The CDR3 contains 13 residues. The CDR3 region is CASRDSGANVLTF. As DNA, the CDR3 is TGTGCCAGCCGAGACTCTGGGGCCAACGTCCTGACTTTC.

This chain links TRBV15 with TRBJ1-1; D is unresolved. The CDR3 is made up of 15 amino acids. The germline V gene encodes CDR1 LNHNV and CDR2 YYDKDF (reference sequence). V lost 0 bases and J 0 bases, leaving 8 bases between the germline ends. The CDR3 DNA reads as TGTGCCACCAGCAGAGAAGGCAGGATGAACACTGAAGCTTTCTTT. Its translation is CATSREGRMNTEAFF.

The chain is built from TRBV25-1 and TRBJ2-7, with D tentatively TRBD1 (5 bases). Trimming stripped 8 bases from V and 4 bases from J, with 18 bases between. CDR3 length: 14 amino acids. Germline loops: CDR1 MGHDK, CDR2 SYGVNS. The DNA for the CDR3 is TGTGCCAGCTCACCAGGCCAGGGTGGGTACGAGCAGTACTTC. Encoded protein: CASSPGQGGYEQYF.

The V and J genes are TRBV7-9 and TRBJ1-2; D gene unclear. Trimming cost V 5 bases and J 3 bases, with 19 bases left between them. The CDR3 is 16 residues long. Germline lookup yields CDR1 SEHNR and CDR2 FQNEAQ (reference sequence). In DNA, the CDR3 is TGTGCCAGCAGCCCCCCTAGCGGGATCCTGGACTATGGCTACACCTTC. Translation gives CASSPPSGILDYGYTF.

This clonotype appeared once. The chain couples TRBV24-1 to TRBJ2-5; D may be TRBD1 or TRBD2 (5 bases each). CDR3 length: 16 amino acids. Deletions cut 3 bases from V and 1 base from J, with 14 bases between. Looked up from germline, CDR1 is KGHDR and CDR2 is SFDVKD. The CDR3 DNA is TGTGCCACCAGTGATCCTACAGGAGCGGCCCAAGAGACCCAGTACTTC. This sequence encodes CATSDPTGAAQETQYF.

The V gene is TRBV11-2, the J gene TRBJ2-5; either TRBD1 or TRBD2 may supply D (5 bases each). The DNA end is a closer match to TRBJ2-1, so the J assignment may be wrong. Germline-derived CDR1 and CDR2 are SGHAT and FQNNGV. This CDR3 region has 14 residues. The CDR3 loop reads CASSFRGTFNEQFF. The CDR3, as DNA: TGTGCCAGCAGCTTCCGAGGGACCTTCAATGAGCAGTTCTTC.

The CDR3: CSVGGETGNYGYTF. CDR3 DNA: TGCAGCGTTGGGGGGGAAACAGGCAACTATGGCTACACCTTC. The chain combines TRBV29-1 with TRBJ1-2; D perhaps matches TRBD1 (5 bases). Germline V gene sequence: CDR1 SQVTM, CDR2 ANQGSEA. Trimming removed 4 bases at V and 2 bases at J, with 14 bases between. The CDR3 is 14 amino acids.

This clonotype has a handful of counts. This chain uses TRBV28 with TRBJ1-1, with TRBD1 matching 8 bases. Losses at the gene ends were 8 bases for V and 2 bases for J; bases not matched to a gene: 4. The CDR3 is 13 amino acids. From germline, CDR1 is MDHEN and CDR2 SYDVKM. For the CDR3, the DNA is TGTGCCAGCCAACAGGGGGGAAACACTGAAGCTTTCTTT. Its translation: CASQQGGNTEAFF. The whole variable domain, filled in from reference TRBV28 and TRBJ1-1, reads DVKVTQSSRYLVKRTGEKVFLECVQDMDHENMFWYRQDPGLGLRLIYFSYDVKMKEKGDIPEGYSVSREKKERFSLILESASTNQTSMYLCASQQGGNTEAFFGQGTRLTVV.

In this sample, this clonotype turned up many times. CDR3 sequence: CSARAGGMNTEAFF. CDR3 DNA: TGCAGTGCTAGGGCAGGAGGAATGAACACTGAAGCTTTCTTT. The chain combines TRBV20-1 with TRBJ1-1; no reliable D call. The V end lost 3 bases, the J end lost 0 bases, and 11 bases lay between the germline ends. Germline V CDR1 and CDR2: DFQATT, SNEGSKA (reference sequence). The CDR3 extends over 14 amino acids.

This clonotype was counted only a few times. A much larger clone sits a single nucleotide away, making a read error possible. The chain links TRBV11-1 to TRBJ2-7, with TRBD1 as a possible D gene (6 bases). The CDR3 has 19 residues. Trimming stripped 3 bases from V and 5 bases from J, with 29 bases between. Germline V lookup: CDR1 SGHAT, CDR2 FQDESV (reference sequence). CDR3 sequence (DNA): TGTGCCAGCAGCTTGACGGTTGGCGAGATCGGGACATTACTCAACGAGCAGTACTTC. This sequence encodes CASSLTVGEIGTLLNEQYF. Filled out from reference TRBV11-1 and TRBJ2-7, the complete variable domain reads EAEVAQSPRYKITEKSQAVAFWCDPISGHATLYWYRQILGQGPELLVQFQDESVVDDSQLPKDRFSAERLKGVDSTLKIQPAELGDSAMYLCASSLTVGEIGTLLNEQYFGPGTRLTVT.

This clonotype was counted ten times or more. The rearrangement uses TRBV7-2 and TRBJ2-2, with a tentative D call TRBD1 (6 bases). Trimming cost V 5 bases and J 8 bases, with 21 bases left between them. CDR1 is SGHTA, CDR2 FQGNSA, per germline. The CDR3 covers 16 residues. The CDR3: CASSPQLGTSRGELFF. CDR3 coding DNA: TGTGCCAGCAGCCCGCAGCTTGGGACAAGCAGAGGGGAGCTGTTTTTT.

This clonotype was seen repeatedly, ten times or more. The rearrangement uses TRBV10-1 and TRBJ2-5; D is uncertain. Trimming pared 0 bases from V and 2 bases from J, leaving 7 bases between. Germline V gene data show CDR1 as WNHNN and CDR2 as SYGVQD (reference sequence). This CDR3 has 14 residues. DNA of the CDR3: TGCGCCAGCAGTGAGTCGAAAGGGCAAGAGACCCAGTACTTC. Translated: CASSESKGQETQYF.

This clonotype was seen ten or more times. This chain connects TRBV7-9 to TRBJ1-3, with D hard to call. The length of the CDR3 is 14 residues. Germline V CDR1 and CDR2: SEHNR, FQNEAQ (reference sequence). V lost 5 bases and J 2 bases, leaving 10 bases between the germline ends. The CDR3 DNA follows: TGTGCCAGCAGCCGAACCTTCACTGGAAACACCATATATTTT. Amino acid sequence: CASSRTFTGNTIYF.

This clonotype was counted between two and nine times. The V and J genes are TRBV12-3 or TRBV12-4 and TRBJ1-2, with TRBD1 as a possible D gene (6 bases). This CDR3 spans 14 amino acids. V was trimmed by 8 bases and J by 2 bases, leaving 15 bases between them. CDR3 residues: CASSPVDSNYGYTF. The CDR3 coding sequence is TGTGCCAGCTCACCGGTGGACAGCAACTATGGCTACACCTTC.

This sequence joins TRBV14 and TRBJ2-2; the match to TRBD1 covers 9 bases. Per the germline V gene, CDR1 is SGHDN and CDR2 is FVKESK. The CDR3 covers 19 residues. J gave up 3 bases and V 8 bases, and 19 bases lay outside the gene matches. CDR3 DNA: TGTGCCAGCGAAACCCCTTCGGACAGGGGCCCGAAGTACACCGGGGAGCTGTTTTTT. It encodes CASETPSDRGPKYTGELFF.

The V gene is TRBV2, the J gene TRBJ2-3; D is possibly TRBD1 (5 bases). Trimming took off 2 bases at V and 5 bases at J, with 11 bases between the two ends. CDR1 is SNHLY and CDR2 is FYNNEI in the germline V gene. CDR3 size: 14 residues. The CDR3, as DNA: TGTGCCAGCAGTGAAAGTTTTAGGGGAGATACGCAGTATTTT. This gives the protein CASSESFRGDTQYF.

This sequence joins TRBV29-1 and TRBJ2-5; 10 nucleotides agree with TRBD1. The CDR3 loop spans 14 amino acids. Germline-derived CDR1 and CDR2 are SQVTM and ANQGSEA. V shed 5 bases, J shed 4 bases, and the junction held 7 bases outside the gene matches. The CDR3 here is CSVKGGQGRETQYF. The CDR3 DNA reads TGCAGCGTTAAGGGGGGACAGGGGAGAGAGACCCAGTACTTC. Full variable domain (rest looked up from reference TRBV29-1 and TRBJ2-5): SAVISQKPSRDICQRGTSLTIQCQVDSQVTMMFWYRQQPGQSLTLIATANQGSEATYESGFVIDKFPISRPNLTFSTLTVSNMSPEDSSIYLCSVKGGQGRETQYFGPGTRLLVL.

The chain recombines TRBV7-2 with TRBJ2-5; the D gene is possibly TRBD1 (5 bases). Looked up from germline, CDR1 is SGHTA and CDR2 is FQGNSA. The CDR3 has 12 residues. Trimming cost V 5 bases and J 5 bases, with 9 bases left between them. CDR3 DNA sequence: TGTGCCAGCAGCGCATACAGGGAGACCCAGTACTTC. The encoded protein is CASSAYRETQYF.